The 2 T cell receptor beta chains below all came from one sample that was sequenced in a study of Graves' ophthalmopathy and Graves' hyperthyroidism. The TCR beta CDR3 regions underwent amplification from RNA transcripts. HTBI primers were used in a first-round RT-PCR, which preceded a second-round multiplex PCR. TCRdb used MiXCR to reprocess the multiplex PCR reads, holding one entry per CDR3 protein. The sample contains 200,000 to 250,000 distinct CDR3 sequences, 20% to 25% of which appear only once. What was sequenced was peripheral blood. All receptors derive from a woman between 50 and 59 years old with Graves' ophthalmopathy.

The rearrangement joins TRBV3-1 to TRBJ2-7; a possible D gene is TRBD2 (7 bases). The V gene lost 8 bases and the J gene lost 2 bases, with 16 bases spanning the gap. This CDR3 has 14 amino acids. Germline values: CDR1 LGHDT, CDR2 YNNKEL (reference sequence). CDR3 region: CASSRGDTTYEQYF. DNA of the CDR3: TGTGCCAGCTCCCGGGGGGACACAACCTACGAGCAGTACTTC.

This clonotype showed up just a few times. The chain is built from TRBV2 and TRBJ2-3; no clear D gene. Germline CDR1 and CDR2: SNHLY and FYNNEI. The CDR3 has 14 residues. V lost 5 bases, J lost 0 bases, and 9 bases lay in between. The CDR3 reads CASSRAGSTDTQYF. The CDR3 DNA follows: TGTGCCAGCAGTCGAGCCGGCAGCACAGATACGCAGTATTTT.